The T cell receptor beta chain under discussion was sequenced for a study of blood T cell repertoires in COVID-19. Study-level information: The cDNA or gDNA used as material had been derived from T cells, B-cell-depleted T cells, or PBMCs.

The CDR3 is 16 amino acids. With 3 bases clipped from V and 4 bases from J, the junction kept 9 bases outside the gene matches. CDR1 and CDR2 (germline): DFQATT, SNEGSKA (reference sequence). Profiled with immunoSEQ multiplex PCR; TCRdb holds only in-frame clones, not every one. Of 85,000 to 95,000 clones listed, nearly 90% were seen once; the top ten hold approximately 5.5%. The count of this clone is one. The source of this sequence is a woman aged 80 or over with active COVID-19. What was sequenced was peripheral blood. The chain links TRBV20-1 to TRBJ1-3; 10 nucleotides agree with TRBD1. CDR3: CSASKRQGAGGNTIYF. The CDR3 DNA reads TGCAGTGCTAGTAAAAGACAGGGGGCTGGGGGAAACACCATATATTTT.